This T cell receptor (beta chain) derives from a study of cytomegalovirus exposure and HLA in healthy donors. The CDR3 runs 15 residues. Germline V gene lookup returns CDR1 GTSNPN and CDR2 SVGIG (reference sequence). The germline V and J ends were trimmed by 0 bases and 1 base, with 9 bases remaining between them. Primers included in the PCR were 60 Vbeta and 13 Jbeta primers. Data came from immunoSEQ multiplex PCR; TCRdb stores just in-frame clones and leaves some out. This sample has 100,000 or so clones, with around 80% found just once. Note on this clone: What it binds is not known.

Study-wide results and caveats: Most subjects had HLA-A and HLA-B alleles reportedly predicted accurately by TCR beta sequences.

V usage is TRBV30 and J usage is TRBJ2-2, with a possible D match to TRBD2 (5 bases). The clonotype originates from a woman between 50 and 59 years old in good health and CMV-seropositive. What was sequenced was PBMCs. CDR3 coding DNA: TGTGCCTGGAGTGTACCGAGCGGGAACACCGGGGAGCTGTTTTTT. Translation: CAWSVPSGNTGELFF. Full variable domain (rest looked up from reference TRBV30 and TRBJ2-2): SQTIHQWPATLVQPVGSPLSLECTVEGTSNPNLYWYRQAAGRGLQLLFYSVGIGQISSEVPQNLSASRPQDRQFILSSKKLLLSDSGFYLCAWSVPSGNTGELFFGEGSRLTVL.